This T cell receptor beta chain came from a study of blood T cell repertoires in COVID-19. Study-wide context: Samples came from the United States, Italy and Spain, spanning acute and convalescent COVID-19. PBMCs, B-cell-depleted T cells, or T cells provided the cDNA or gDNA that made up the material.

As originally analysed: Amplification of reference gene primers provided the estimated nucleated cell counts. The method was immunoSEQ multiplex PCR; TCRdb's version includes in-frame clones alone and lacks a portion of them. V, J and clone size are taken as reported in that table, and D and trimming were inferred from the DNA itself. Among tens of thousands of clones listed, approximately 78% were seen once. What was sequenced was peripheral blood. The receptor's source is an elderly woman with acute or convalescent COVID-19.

The CDR3 DNA follows: TGCGCCAGCAGCCTCTTACCCCGACTAGCGGGAGGGAACACCGGGGAGCTGTTTTTT. It yields the protein CASSLLPRLAGGNTGELFF. The chain joins TRBV4-1 to TRBJ2-2; the match to TRBD2 covers 13 bases. Trimming took 4 bases from V and 1 from J; bases not matched to a gene: 9. The CDR3 contains 19 residues. The germline gives CDR1 MGHRA, CDR2 YSYEKL.